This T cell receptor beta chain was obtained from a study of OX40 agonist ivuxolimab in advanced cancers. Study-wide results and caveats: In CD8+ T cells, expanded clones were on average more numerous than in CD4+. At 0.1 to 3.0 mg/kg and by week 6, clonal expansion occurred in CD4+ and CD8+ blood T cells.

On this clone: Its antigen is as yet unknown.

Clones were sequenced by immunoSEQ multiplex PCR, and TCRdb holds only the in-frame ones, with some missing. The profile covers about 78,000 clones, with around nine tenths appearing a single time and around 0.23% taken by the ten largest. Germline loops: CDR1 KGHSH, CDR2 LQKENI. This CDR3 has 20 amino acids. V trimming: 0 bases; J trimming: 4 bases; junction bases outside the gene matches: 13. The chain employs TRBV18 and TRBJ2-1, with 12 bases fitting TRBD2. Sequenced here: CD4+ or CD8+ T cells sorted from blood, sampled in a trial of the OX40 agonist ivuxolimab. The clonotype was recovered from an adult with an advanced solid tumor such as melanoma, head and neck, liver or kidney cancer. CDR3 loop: CASSPPGLSSGRAGYNEQFF. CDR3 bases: TGTGCCAGCTCACCACCCGGATTGTCTAGCGGGAGGGCGGGATACAATGAGCAGTTCTTC.